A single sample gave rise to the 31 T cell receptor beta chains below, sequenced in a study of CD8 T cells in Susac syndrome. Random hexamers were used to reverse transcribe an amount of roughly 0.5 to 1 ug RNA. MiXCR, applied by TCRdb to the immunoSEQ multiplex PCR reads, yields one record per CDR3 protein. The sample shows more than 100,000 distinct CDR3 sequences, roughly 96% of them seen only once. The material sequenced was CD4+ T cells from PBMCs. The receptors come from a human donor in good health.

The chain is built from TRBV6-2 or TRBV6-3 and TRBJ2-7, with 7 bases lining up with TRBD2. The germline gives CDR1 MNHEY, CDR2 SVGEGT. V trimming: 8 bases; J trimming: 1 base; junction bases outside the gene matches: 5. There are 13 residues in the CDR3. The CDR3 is CASRAGASYEQYF. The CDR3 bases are TGTGCCAGCCGGGCGGGAGCGTCCTACGAGCAGTACTTC.

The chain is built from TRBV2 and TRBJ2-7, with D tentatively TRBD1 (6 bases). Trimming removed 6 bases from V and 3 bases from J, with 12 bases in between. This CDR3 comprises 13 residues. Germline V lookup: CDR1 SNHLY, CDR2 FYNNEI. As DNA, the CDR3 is TGTGCCAGCAGCAAGGGGGAATACTACGAGCAGTACTTC. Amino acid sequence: CASSKGEYYEQYF.

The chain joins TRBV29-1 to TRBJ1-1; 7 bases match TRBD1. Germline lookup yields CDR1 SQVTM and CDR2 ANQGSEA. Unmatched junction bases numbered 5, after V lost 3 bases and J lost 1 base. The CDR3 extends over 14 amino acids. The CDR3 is CSVETGWENTEAFF. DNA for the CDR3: TGCAGCGTTGAGACAGGGTGGGAGAACACTGAAGCTTTCTTT.

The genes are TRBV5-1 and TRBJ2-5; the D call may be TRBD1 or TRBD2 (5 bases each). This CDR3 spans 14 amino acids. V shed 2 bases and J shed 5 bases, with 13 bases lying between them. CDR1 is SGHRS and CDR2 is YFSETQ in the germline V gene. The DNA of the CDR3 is TGCGCCAGCAGCTTCGGGACCCAACGGGAGACCCAGTACTTC. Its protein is CASSFGTQRETQYF.

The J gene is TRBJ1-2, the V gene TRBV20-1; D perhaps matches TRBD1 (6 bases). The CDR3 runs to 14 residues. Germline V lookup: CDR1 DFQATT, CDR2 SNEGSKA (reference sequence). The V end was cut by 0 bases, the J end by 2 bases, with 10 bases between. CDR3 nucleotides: TGCAGTGCTAGAGATCGGCAGGGGAACTATGGCTACACCTTC. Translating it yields CSARDRQGNYGYTF.

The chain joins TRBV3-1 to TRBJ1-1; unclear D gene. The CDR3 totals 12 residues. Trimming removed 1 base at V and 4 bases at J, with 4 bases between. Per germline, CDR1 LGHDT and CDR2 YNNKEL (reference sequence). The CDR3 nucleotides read TGTGCCAGCAGCCAAGTAGGCACTGAAGCTTTCTTT. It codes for CASSQVGTEAFF.

CDR3 loop: CAISEIRVRPYEQYF. CDR3 coding DNA: TGTGCCATCAGTGAAATCAGGGTCAGGCCCTACGAGCAGTACTTC. The V and J genes are TRBV10-3 and TRBJ2-7, with a possible D match to TRBD1 (5 bases). V lost 3 bases and J 2 bases, leaving 14 bases between the germline ends. The CDR3 length is 15 residues. Germline V gives CDR1 ENHRY, CDR2 SYGVKD.

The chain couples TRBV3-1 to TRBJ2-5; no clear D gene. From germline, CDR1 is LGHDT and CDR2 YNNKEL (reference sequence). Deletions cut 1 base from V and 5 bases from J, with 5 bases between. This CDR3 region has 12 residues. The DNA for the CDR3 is TGTGCCAGCAGCCAAGTGGATGAGACCCAGTACTTC. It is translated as CASSQVDETQYF.

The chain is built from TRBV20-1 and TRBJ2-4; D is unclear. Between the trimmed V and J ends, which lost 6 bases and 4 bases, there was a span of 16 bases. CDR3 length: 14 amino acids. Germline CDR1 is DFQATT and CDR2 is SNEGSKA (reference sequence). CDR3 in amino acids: CSAGFIIGKNIQYF. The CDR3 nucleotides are TGCAGTGCAGGGTTTATAATAGGAAAAAACATTCAGTACTTC.

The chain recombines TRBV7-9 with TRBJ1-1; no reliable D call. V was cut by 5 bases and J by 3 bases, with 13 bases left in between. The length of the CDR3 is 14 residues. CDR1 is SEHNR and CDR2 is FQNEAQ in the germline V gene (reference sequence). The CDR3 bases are TGTGCCAGCAGCCTTAGTCTGGCGGACACTGAAGCTTTCTTT. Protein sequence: CASSLSLADTEAFF.

The CDR3 region has the DNA TGTGCCAGCAGTGATTTGGGGATTGGGACCGGGGAGCTGTTTTTT. It encodes CASSDLGIGTGELFF. The chain employs TRBV6-1 and TRBJ2-2; no clear D gene. Germline V gene sequence: CDR1 MNHNS, CDR2 SASEGT. The CDR3 runs to 15 residues. V lost 3 bases and J lost 5, with 13 bases in between.

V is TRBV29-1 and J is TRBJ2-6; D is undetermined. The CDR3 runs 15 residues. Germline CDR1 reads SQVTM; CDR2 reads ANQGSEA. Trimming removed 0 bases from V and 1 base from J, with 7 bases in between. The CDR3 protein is CSVEDDGSGANVLTF. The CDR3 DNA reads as TGCAGCGTTGAAGATGACGGATCTGGGGCCAACGTCCTGACTTTC. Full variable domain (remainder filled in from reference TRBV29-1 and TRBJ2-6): SAVISQKPSRDICQRGTSLTIQCQVDSQVTMMFWYRQQPGQSLTLIATANQGSEATYESGFVIDKFPISRPNLTFSTLTVSNMSPEDSSIYLCSVEDDGSGANVLTFGAGSRLTVL.

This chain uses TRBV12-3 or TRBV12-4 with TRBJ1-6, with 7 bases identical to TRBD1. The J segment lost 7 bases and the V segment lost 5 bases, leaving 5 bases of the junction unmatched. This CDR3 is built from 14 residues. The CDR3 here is CASSETGYNSPLHF. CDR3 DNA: TGTGCCAGCAGTGAGACAGGGTACAATTCACCCCTCCACTTT.

The CDR3 loop is CASSRRGTSGLYNEQFF. CDR3 sequence (DNA): TGTGCCAGCAGCCGCAGGGGGACTAGCGGCCTTTACAATGAGCAGTTCTTC. This rearrangement joins TRBV3-1 to TRBJ2-1; 11 bases map to TRBD2. The CDR3 has 17 residues. The J segment lost 4 bases and the V segment lost 4 bases, leaving 9 bases of the junction unmatched. Germline V gene lookup returns CDR1 LGHDT and CDR2 YNNKEL (reference sequence).

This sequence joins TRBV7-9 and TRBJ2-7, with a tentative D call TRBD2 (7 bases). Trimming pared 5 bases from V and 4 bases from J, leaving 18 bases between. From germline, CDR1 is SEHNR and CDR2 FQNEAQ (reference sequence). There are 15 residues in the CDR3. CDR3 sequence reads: CASSAPGGPVYEQYF. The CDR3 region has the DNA TGTGCCAGCAGCGCCCCCGGGGGGCCCGTATACGAGCAGTACTTC.

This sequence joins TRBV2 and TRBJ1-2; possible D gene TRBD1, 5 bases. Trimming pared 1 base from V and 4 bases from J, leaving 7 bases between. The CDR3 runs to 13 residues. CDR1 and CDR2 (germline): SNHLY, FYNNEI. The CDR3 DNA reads TGTGCCAGCAGTGAAGGACAGTCCTATGGCTACACCTTC. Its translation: CASSEGQSYGYTF.

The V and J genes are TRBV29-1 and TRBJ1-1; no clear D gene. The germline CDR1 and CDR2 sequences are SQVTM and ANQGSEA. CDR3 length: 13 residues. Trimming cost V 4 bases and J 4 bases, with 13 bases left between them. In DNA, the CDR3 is TGCAGCGTTGCCGCTGATCACCTCACTGAAGCTTTCTTT. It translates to CSVAADHLTEAFF.

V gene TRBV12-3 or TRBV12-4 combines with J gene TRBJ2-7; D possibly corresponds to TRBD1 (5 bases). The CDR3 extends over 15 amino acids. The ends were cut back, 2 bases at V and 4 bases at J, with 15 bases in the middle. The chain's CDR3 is CASSLSGRVPYEQYF. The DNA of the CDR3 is TGTGCCAGCAGTTTATCTGGCAGGGTCCCTTACGAGCAGTACTTC.

In DNA form, the CDR3 reads TGTGCCAGCTCCCCTGAGTCGAGACAAGCTTTCTTT. Translated: CASSPESRQAFF. This chain links TRBV18 with TRBJ1-1; D is uncertain. Germline CDR1 KGHSH, CDR2 LQKENI. The V and J ends lost 6 bases and 9 bases respectively, with 14 bases between them. The CDR3 is made up of 12 amino acids.

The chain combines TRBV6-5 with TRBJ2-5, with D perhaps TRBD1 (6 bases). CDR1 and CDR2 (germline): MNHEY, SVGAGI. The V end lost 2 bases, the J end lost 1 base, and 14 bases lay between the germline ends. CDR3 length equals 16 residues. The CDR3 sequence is CASSYHRARVQETQYF. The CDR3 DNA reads TGTGCCAGCAGTTACCACAGGGCGCGAGTCCAAGAGACCCAGTACTTC.

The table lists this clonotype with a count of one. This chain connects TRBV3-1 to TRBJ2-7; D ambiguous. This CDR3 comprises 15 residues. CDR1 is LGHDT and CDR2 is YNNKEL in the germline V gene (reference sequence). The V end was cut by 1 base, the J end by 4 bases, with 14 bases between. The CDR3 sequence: CASSQGTSLHYEQYF. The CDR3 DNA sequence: TGTGCCAGCAGCCAAGGTACCTCCCTTCATTACGAGCAGTACTTC.

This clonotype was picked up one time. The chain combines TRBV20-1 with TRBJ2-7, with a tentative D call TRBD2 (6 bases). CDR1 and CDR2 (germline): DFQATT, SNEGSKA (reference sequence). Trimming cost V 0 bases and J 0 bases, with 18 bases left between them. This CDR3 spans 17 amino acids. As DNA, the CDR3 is TGCAGTGCTAGAGAAGCACGTTGGCGGGGCATCTCCTACGAGCAGTACTTC. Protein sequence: CSAREARWRGISYEQYF.

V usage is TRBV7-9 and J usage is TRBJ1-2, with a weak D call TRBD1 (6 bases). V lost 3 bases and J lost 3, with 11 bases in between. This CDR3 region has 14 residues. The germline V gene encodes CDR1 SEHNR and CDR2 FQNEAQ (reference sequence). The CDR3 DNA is TGTGCCAGCAGCTTTTCAGGGGCGGACTATGGCTACACCTTC. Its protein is CASSFSGADYGYTF.

CDR3 coding DNA: TGTGCCAGCTCACCAATATTGGCTAACTATGGCTACACCTTC. It yields the protein CASSPILANYGYTF. The V gene is TRBV18, the J gene TRBJ1-2; D unclear. Per germline, CDR1 KGHSH and CDR2 LQKENI. This CDR3 comprises 14 residues. The ends were cut back, 2 bases at V and 0 bases at J, with 7 bases in the middle.

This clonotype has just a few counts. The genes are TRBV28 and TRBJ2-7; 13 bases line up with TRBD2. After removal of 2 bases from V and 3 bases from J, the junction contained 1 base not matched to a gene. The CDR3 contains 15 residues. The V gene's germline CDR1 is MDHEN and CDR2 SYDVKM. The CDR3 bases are TGTGCCAGCAGTTTAGGACTAGCGGGAGTCTACGAGCAGTACTTC. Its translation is CASSLGLAGVYEQYF. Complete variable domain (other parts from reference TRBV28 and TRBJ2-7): DVKVTQSSRYLVKRTGEKVFLECVQDMDHENMFWYRQDPGLGLRLIYFSYDVKMKEKGDIPEGYSVSREKKERFSLILESASTNQTSMYLCASSLGLAGVYEQYFGPGTRLTVT.

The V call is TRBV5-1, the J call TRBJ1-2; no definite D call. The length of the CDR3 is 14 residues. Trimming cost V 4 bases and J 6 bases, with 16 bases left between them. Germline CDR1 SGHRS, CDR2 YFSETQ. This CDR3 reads CASSPDGLPNGYTF. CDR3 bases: TGCGCCAGCAGCCCCGACGGGCTACCAAATGGCTACACCTTC.

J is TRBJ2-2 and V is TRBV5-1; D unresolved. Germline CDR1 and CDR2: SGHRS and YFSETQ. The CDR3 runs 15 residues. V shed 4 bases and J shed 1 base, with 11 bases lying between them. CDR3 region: CASSPPLLNTGELFF. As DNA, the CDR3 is TGCGCCAGCAGCCCCCCTCTCTTGAACACCGGGGAGCTGTTTTTT.

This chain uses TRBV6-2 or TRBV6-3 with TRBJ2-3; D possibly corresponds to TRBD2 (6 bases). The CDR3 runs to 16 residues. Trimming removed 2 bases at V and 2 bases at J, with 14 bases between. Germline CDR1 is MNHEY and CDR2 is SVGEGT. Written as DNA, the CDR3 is TGTGCCAGCAGTTACCATATGGGACTTCCCACAGATACGCAGTATTTT. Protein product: CASSYHMGLPTDTQYF.

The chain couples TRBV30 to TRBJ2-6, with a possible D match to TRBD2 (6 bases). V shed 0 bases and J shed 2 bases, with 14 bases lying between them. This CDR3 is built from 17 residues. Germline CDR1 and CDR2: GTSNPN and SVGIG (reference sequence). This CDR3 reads CAWSVGRTSTGANVLTF. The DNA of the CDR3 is TGTGCCTGGAGTGTAGGCCGTACTAGCACTGGGGCCAACGTCCTGACTTTC.

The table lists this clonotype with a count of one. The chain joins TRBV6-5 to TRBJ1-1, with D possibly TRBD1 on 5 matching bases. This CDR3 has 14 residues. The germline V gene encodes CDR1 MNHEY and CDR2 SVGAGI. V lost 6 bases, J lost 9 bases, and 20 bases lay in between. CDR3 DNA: TGTGCCAGCAGCCACTCACGGGACTTACTCCAAGCTTTCTTT. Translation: CASSHSRDLLQAFF.

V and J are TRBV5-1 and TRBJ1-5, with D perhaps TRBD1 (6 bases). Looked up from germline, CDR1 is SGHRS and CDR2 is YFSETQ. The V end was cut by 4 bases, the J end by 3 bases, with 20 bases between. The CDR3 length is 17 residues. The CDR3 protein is CASSLWGPTESNQPQHF. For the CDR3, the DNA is TGCGCCAGCAGCCTTTGGGGGCCAACGGAGTCCAATCAGCCCCAGCATTTT.